Shown below are 17 T cell receptor beta chains from a single sample sequenced in a study of cytomegalovirus exposure and HLA in healthy donors. Primers included in the PCR were 60 Vbeta and 13 Jbeta primers. Measured with immunoSEQ multiplex PCR; TCRdb has only the in-frame clones, and not every one. The sample records about 140,000 clones, approximately 80% being singletons. The specimen was PBMCs. Receptors originate from a man aged 35 to 55 in good health and CMV-seronegative.

This clone was picked up one time. The rearrangement uses TRBV5-1 and TRBJ1-1; TRBD1 might be the D (6 bases). Germline CDR1 is SGHRS and CDR2 is YFSETQ. V lost 5 bases to trimming and J lost 4 bases, with 12 bases between them. The CDR3 spans 13 residues. The CDR3 sequence is CASRGGQGTEAFF. The CDR3 coding sequence is TGCGCCAGCAGGGGGGGGCAGGGCACTGAAGCTTTCTTT.

This clone has just a few counts. The chain joins TRBV10-1 to TRBJ2-5, with D perhaps matching TRBD1 (5 bases). CDR3 length equals 13 residues. V was shortened by 3 bases and J by 4 bases, with 9 bases between the two germline ends. Germline CDR1 WNHNN, CDR2 SYGVQD (reference sequence). In DNA form, the CDR3 reads TGCGCCAGCAGTGACACAGGAATAGAGACCCAGTACTTC. This codes for CASSDTGIETQYF.

The V call is TRBV9, the J call TRBJ1-3, with 8 bases aligning to TRBD1. V was pared by 0 bases and J by 4 bases, with 0 bases of the junction left unmatched. Per germline, CDR1 SGDLS and CDR2 YYNGEE. CDR3 size: 14 residues. The CDR3 region is CASSVAGGGNTIYF. CDR3 bases: TGTGCCAGCAGCGTAGCAGGGGGCGGAAACACCATATATTTT.

The sample holds a few counts of this clone. V gene TRBV7-3 combines with J gene TRBJ2-1; tentatively, D is TRBD2 (7 bases). Trimming pared 2 bases from V and 4 bases from J, leaving 15 bases between. Germline V gene sequence: CDR1 SGHTA, CDR2 FQGTGA. The length of the CDR3 is 16 residues. As DNA, the CDR3 is TGTGCCAGCAGCTTATGGGGGGGGCAGAGTTACAATGAGCAGTTCTTC. It specifies CASSLWGGQSYNEQFF.

This clone was seen once. The J gene is TRBJ2-7, the V gene TRBV4-3, with D maybe TRBD2 (6 bases). This CDR3 contains 14 residues. Trimming cost V 0 bases and J 4 bases, with 10 bases left between them. Germline V gives CDR1 LGHNA, CDR2 YSLEER. The CDR3, as DNA: TGCGCCAGCAGCCAAGATTGGGGGACTTACGAGCAGTACTTC. Amino acids: CASSQDWGTYEQYF.

CDR3 DNA: TGTGCCTGGAGTGGAGGGACTAACTACGAGCAGTACTTC. Its protein product is CAWSGGTNYEQYF. The gene calls are TRBV30 and TRBJ2-5; 7 bases map to TRBD2. TRBJ2-7 matches the DNA end more closely, so the J call is doubtful. The germline gives CDR1 GTSNPN, CDR2 SVGIG (reference sequence). CDR3 length equals 13 residues.

The J gene is TRBJ2-3, the V gene TRBV10-3; 9 bases map to TRBD2. The germline V gene encodes CDR1 ENHRY and CDR2 SYGVKD. The J segment lost 0 bases and the V segment lost 4 bases, leaving 5 bases of the junction unmatched. The CDR3 length is 16 residues. CDR3 coding DNA: TGTGCCATCAGTGTAGGCGGGAGGGGTAGCACAGATACGCAGTATTTT. Translated, it gives CAISVGGRGSTDTQYF.

This sequence joins TRBV10-3 and TRBJ2-7, with 9 bases lining up with TRBD2. The CDR3 has 14 amino acids. The germline CDR1 and CDR2 sequences are ENHRY and SYGVKD. The ends lost 7 bases at V and 5 bases at J; junction bases unmatched: 9. The CDR3 coding sequence is TGTGCCATCAAACGGCGGGAGGGCCTGAACGAGCAGTACTTC. Protein sequence: CAIKRREGLNEQYF.

This clone was detected only a few times. This chain joins TRBV2 and TRBJ1-4; D gene unclear. The germline CDR1 and CDR2 sequences are SNHLY and FYNNEI. Trimming pared 6 bases from V and 4 bases from J, leaving 18 bases between. The CDR3 consists of 16 residues. Here the CDR3 reads CASRERPTSNNEKLFF. Here the CDR3 DNA reads TGTGCCAGCAGAGAACGACCGACATCCAATAATGAAAAACTGTTTTTT.

This clone was detected only a few times. The V call is TRBV27, the J call TRBJ1-2; the match to TRBD1 covers 10 bases. CDR3 length: 15 residues. V lost 5 bases, J lost 3 bases, and 6 bases stayed unmatched. CDR1 and CDR2 from the germline V gene are MNHEY and SMNVEV (reference sequence). CDR3 loop: CASSPRQGAHYGYTF. The CDR3 coding sequence is TGTGCCAGCAGTCCCAGACAGGGGGCACACTATGGCTACACCTTC.

This rearrangement joins TRBV28 to TRBJ2-1, with D perhaps matching TRBD2 (7 bases). This CDR3 comprises 15 residues. Per the germline V gene, CDR1 is MDHEN and CDR2 is SYDVKM. V was pared by 4 bases and J by 6 bases, with 16 bases between. The CDR3 DNA reads TGTGCCAGCAGTTCCGCCGGGGGGCTCAGCAATGAGCAGTTCTTC. Protein product: CASSSAGGLSNEQFF. Supplemented by reference TRBV28 and TRBJ2-1, the full variable domain reads DVKVTQSSRYLVKRTGEKVFLECVQDMDHENMFWYRQDPGLGLRLIYFSYDVKMKEKGDIPEGYSVSREKKERFSLILESASTNQTSMYLCASSSAGGLSNEQFFGPGTRLTVL.

Only a few counts were recorded for this clone. The chain recombines TRBV6-1 with TRBJ1-3; TRBD1 aligns across 7 bases. The length of the CDR3 is 14 residues. The J segment lost 4 bases and the V segment lost 5 bases, leaving 5 bases of the junction unmatched. Germline CDR1 MNHNS, CDR2 SASEGT. CDR3 DNA: TGTGCCAGCAGTAGAGGGGGCTCGGGAAACACCATATATTTT. Translating gives CASSRGGSGNTIYF.

This clone was counted a few times. The gene calls are TRBV4-3 and TRBJ2-3; 13 bases are a match to TRBD2. CDR1 is LGHNA and CDR2 is YSLEER in the germline V gene. Trimming removed 4 bases from V and 0 bases from J; junction bases left unmatched: 7. The CDR3 length is 18 residues. The CDR3 DNA follows: TGCGCCAGCAGCCCCGGGACTAGCGGGACTATTAGCACAGATACGCAGTATTTT. Translating gives CASSPGTSGTISTDTQYF.

The V gene is TRBV19, the J gene TRBJ2-7, with 10 positions matching TRBD2. The ends lost 7 bases at V and 3 bases at J; junction bases unmatched: 12. Germline V CDR1 and CDR2: LNHDA, SQIVND (reference sequence). This CDR3 contains 16 residues. This CDR3 is CASTSNPLAGRYEQYF. In DNA, the CDR3 is TGTGCCAGTACCTCCAACCCACTAGCGGGGCGCTACGAGCAGTACTTC.

The J gene is TRBJ2-7, the V gene TRBV5-4; the match to TRBD2 covers 8 bases. CDR3 size: 14 residues. The V gene's germline CDR1 is SGHNT and CDR2 YYREEE (reference sequence). The junction had 3 bases not matched to a gene; V was cut back by 4 bases and J by 0 bases. CDR3: CASSPSGSSYEQYF. The CDR3 DNA reads as TGTGCCAGCAGCCCAAGCGGGAGCTCCTACGAGCAGTACTTC.

This chain connects TRBV6-1 to TRBJ1-3; D is ambiguous. This CDR3 has 15 residues. Germline V gene sequence: CDR1 MNHNS, CDR2 SASEGT. Trimming cost V 2 bases and J 5 bases, with 13 bases left between them. CDR3 amino acids: CASSENLEGRNTIYF. The CDR3 bases are TGTGCCAGCAGTGAAAACCTGGAGGGCAGAAACACCATATATTTT.

This clone was picked up a small number of times. V gene TRBV4-1 combines with J gene TRBJ2-5, with 8 bases identical to TRBD2. Germline V gene lookup returns CDR1 MGHRA and CDR2 YSYEKL. With V trimmed by 4 bases and J by 1 base, 8 bases remained unmatched. This CDR3 contains 16 residues. CDR3 in amino acids: CASSRQLAELQETQYF. For the CDR3, the DNA is TGCGCCAGCAGCCGCCAACTAGCGGAACTCCAAGAGACCCAGTACTTC.